Sequencing of this T cell receptor (beta chain) was carried out in a study of blood T cell repertoires in COVID-19. Study context: From the United States, Italy and Spain came samples of acute and convalescent COVID-19.

Trimming removed 1 base at V and 0 bases at J, with 7 bases between. Germline V gene data show CDR1 as LNHDA and CDR2 as SQIVND (reference sequence). There are 15 residues in the CDR3. The protocol was immunoSEQ multiplex PCR, while the TCRdb copy is restricted to in-frame clones and leaves out a portion. The sample lists roughly 100,000 clones; less than 90% were seen once. The sample comprised peripheral blood. This sequence originates from a woman aged 80 or older with acute or convalescent COVID-19. The chain carries TRBV19 and TRBJ1-5; D is uncertain. The DNA of the CDR3 is TGTGCCAGTAGTATAGGGCAGGTTAGCAATCAGCCCCAGCATTTT. Amino acids: CASSIGQVSNQPQHF.